This T cell receptor (beta chain) appears in the sequencing data of a study of blood T cell repertoires in COVID-19. The wider study: COVID-19 samples from acute and convalescent phases originated in the United States, Italy and Spain. From T cells, B-cell-depleted T cells, or PBMCs came the material, which was cDNA or gDNA.

The authors' processing: How many nucleated cells were present was estimated from reference gene primer amplification. The protocol was immunoSEQ multiplex PCR, while the TCRdb copy is restricted to in-frame clones and leaves out a portion. D and trimming were read from the DNA, whereas the V and J calls and clone size are those reported in that table. The sample lists approximately 74,000 clones; nearly 90% were seen once. The CDR3 loop spans 16 amino acids. The sequence was obtained from a man in his 70s with acute or convalescent COVID-19. The V and J genes are TRBV12-1 and TRBJ2-7; the tabulated D call, TRBD1, remains unverified against the DNA. TRBV12-1 is listed as a pseudogene. The source material was peripheral blood. The CDR3 DNA sequence: TGTGCCAGCAGCTTTTTCCTGGGACAGGGCCCGTGCGAGCAGTACTTC. Translating it yields CASSFFLGQGPCEQYF.